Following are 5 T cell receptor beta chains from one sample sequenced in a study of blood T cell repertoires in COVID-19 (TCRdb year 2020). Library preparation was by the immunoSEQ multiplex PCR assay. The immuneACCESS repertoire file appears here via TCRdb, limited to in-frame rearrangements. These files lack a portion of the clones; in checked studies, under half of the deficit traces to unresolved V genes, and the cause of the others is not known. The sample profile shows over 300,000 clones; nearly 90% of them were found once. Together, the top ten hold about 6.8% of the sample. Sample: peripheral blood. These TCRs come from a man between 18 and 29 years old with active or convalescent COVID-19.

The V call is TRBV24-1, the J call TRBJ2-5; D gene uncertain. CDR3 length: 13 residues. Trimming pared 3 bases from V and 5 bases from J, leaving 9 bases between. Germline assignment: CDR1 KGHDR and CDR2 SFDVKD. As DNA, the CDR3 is TGTGCCACCAGTGATCCAGCGAGGGAGACCCAGTACTTC. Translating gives CATSDPARETQYF.

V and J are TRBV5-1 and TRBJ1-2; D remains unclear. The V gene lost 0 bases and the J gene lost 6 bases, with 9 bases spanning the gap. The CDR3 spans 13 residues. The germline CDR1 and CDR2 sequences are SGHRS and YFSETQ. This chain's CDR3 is CASSLGHVNGYTF. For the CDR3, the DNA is TGCGCCAGCAGCTTGGGACACGTAAATGGCTACACCTTC.

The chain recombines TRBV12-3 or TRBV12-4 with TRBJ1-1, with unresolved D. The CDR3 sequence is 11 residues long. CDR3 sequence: CAPKARTEAFF. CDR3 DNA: TGTGCTCCCAAGGCGAGGACTGAAGCTTTCTTT.

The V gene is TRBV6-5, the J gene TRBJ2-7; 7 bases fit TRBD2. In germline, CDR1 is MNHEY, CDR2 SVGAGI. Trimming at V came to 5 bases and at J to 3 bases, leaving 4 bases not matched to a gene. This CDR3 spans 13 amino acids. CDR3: CASSRGLYYEQYF. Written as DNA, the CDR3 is TGTGCCAGCAGTCGGGGACTATACTACGAGCAGTACTTC.

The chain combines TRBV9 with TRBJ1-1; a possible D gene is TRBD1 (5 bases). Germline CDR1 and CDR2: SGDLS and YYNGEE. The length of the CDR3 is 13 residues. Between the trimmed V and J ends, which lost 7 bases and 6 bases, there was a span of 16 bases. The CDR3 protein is CASGGREGAEAFF. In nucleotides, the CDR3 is TGTGCCAGCGGGGGGAGGGAAGGCGCTGAAGCTTTCTTT.